A selection of T cell receptor beta chains follows, all from one sample in a study of CD8 T cells in ankylosing spondylitis. TCRdb redid the calling of the 5' RACE reads with MiXCR, one entry per CDR3 protein. The table shows about 160,000 distinct CDR3 sequences, with about a sixth occurring only once. The sample was blood, either unsorted or a sorted T cell fraction (not recorded which). The origin of the receptors is a male donor with ankylosing spondylitis or in good health (not recorded which). Each CDR3 is given with its conserved first and last residue. Fields, in order: D gene, clone size, V gene, J gene, CDR3 DNA, CDR3 protein. D genes are given only for firm matches. Only some rows state a clone size, as once, few, many or a class for expanded clones.

-	-	TRBV7-2	TRBJ2-3	TGTGCCAGCAGCATAGGACCGACGGGCACAGATACGCAGTATTTT	CASSIGPTGTDTQYF
-	-	TRBV7-3	TRBJ2-4	TGTGCCAGCAGCTTACGTCCTGGGGCTCCCCTCGACTTC	CASSLRPGAPLDF
-	-	TRBV12-3/TRBV12-4	TRBJ1-2	TGTGCCAGCACTTTGGGAGGATCTGGCTACACCTTC	CASTLGGSGYTF
TRBD2	-	TRBV28	TRBJ2-5	TGTGCCAGCAGTAGACTAGCGGGAGGGCCTGCTGAGACCCAGTACTTC	CASSRLAGGPAETQYF
-	-	TRBV7-9	TRBJ1-1	TGTGCCAGCAGCCCCGGGGCACTGAACACTGAAGCTTTCTTT	CASSPGALNTEAFF
-	many	TRBV4-1	TRBJ1-5	TGCGCCAGCAGCCAAGATCTTCCGGGGCTCAATCAGCCCCAGCATTTT	CASSQDLPGLNQPQHF
TRBD2	few	TRBV5-1	TRBJ2-1	TGCGCCAGCAGCTTGACTAGCGGGAACAATGAGCAGTTCTTC	CASSLTSGNNEQFF
-	-	TRBV7-9	TRBJ2-1	TGTGCCAGCAGCTCGGTAGGCAATGAGCAGTTCTTC	CASSSVGNEQFF
TRBD2	-	TRBV20-1	TRBJ2-7	TGCAGTGCTAGAACCTTCGGGGGGGGCTACGAGCAGTACTTC	CSARTFGGGYEQYF
-	many	TRBV10-3	TRBJ1-1	TGTGCCATCACTCCGGGCCGGGGTAGCACTGAAGCTTTCTTT	CAITPGRGSTEAFF
-	-	TRBV7-9	TRBJ2-5	TGTGCCAGCAGCTTACAGACAGTTCCGCAAGAGACCCAGTACTTC	CASSLQTVPQETQYF